This T cell receptor (beta chain) appears in the sequencing data of a study of vaccination effects on CD4 cells after COVID-19. Study details: There were a couple of convalescent patients who gave samples 16 days and one week before vaccination.

Sequencing followed a ViraFEST assay step that expanded antigen-specific CD4+ T cells with viral peptide pools. Following 10 days of culture, CD4+ T cells were isolated. The infection with SARS-CoV-2 (confirmed by PCR) occurred in this person between March and December 2020. As the negative control culture, an HIV-1 Nef peptide pool was included. Concerning this clone: Its matching antigen is unknown.

Using immunoSEQ multiplex PCR, the repertoire was profiled, and TCRdb retains in-frame clones only, with some absent. The table shows tens of thousands of clones, with under 80% occurring only once. The receptor was isolated from a human donor who had a prior SARS-CoV-2 infection. The sample here was CD4+ T cells from PBMCs cultured with HIV peptides, taken before COVID-19 vaccination. Subset in this sample: HIV-1 Nef peptide pool negative control/reference culture.

The CDR3 DNA sequence: TGTGCCATCAGTGAGTTCCAACCTGACGGATACTATGGCTACACCTTC. Translated, it gives CAISEFQPDGYYGYTF. The chain is built from TRBV10-3 and TRBJ1-2; no clear D. V gave up 1 base and J gave up 3 bases, with 15 bases separating them. This CDR3 region has 16 residues. Germline lookup yields CDR1 ENHRY and CDR2 SYGVKD.